These 9 T cell receptor beta chains share one sample of origin, sequenced in a study of T cell responses to AZD1222 COVID-19 vaccine. Assay: immunoSEQ multiplex PCR; the TCRdb copy retains only in-frame clones and omits some. The repertoire consists of more than 110,000 clones, with 90% occurring once and the leading ten covering 3.4%. The source material was peripheral blood, sampled on day 0 of AZD1222 vaccination. These receptors originate from an adult in good health.

V gene TRBV19 combines with J gene TRBJ2-4, with D possibly TRBD1 on 6 matching bases. The germline CDR1 and CDR2 sequences are LNHDA and SQIVND (reference sequence). V lost 3 bases and J 8 bases, leaving 14 bases between the germline ends. The CDR3 totals 14 residues. CDR3 nucleotide sequence: TGTGCCAGTAGTATTGGTCAGGGGAGTGACATTCAGTACTTC. Its translation: CASSIGQGSDIQYF.

The chain joins TRBV9 to TRBJ1-2; D is unresolved. Germline values: CDR1 SGDLS, CDR2 YYNGEE. Trimming left V 5 bases short and J 5 bases short, with 10 bases between. The CDR3 is 12 amino acids. CDR3 in amino acids: CASRARAYGYTF. The CDR3 nucleotides are TGTGCCAGCAGGGCGCGAGCGTATGGCTACACCTTC.

The chain carries TRBV25-1 and TRBJ2-1, with D uncertain. Germline V gene sequence: CDR1 MGHDK, CDR2 SYGVNS. CDR3 length equals 12 residues. V lost 1 base, J lost 9 bases, and 7 bases lay in between. CDR3 in amino acids: CASSEFVSEQFF. The CDR3 nucleotides read TGTGCCAGCAGTGAATTCGTTAGTGAGCAGTTCTTC.

The V call is TRBV30, the J call TRBJ2-5; D possibly corresponds to TRBD1 (5 bases). V was pared by 8 bases and J by 1 base, with 14 bases between. Germline assignment: CDR1 GTSNPN and CDR2 SVGIG (reference sequence). CDR3 length: 13 residues. In DNA, the CDR3 is TGTGCCCTGGGTAGGGGATTCCAAGAGACCCAGTACTTC. It yields the protein CALGRGFQETQYF. Supplemented by reference TRBV30 and TRBJ2-5, the full variable domain reads SQTIHQWPATLVQPVGSPLSLECTVEGTSNPNLYWYRQAAGRGLQLLFYSVGIGQISSEVPQNLSASRPQDRQFILSSKKLLLSDSGFYLCALGRGFQETQYFGPGTRLLVL.

This chain joins TRBV24-1 and TRBJ1-1; D is unclear. V was cut by 7 bases and J by 4 bases, with 9 bases left in between. There are 12 residues in the CDR3. Germline CDR1 and CDR2: KGHDR and SFDVKD. The CDR3 DNA sequence: TGTGCCACCAGGGATGTCGGCACTGAAGCTTTCTTT. Its translation: CATRDVGTEAFF.

V gene TRBV6-4 combines with J gene TRBJ1-5; TRBD1 agrees at 7 bases. V was clipped by 6 bases and J by 6 bases; unmatched bases: 11. This CDR3 is built from 15 residues. Germline V lookup: CDR1 MRHNA, CDR2 SNTAGT. The CDR3 DNA is TGTGCCAGCAGCGAGGAAGAGGGGGCGGGTCAGCCCCAGCATTTT. Translating gives CASSEEEGAGQPQHF.

The chain combines TRBV7-9 with TRBJ2-3; 7 bases fit TRBD1. In germline, CDR1 is SEHNR, CDR2 FQNEAQ (reference sequence). The CDR3 covers 16 residues. The trim removed 5 bases at V and 0 bases at J, leaving 8 bases unmatched. The CDR3 reads CASSTGTDPSTDTQYF. The CDR3 nucleotides are TGTGCCAGCAGCACCGGGACAGACCCCAGCACAGATACGCAGTATTTT.

The CDR3 here is CSASEQFF. Here the CDR3 DNA reads TGCAGTGCTAGTGAGCAGTTCTTC. The chain employs TRBV20-1 and TRBJ2-1; D call uncertain. Germline CDR1 and CDR2: DFQATT and SNEGSKA (reference sequence). The V gene lost 3 bases and the J gene lost 9 bases, with 0 bases spanning the gap. This CDR3 has 8 amino acids.

The chain is built from TRBV2 and TRBJ1-1; TRBD1 is a possible D gene (6 bases). The V gene's germline CDR1 is SNHLY and CDR2 FYNNEI. The CDR3 covers 16 residues. The V end was cut by 3 bases, the J end by 1 base, with 15 bases between. CDR3 coding DNA: TGTGCCAGCAGTGACAGGGGCCTCTTTGGGAACACTGAAGCTTTCTTT. This codes for CASSDRGLFGNTEAFF.